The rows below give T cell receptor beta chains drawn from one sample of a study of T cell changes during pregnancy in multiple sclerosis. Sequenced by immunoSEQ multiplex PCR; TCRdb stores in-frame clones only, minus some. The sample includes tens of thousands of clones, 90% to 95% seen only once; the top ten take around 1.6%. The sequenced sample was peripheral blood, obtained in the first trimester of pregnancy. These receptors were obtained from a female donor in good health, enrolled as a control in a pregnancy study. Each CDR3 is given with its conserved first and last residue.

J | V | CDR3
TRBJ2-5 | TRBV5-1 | CASSSSSGQETQYF
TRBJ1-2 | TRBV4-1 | CASSSTTGGPSSANYGYTF
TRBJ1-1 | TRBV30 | CAWIRGNTEAFF
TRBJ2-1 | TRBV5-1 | CASSFGTSGYNEQFF
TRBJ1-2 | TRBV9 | CASSAGDSLLNYGYTF
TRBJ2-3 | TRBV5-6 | CASSRGSLRVDTQYF
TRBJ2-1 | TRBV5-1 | CASSPAGQLYNEQFF
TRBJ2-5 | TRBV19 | CASSTRVGAQYF
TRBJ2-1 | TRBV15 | CATSRVSYNEQFF
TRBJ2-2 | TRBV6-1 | CASSEVLAGALNTGELFF
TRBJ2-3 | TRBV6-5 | CASNAGQGADTQYF
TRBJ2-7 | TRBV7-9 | CASSPRLAGGPAPYEQYF
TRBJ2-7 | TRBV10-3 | CAISEAGTSGSRYF
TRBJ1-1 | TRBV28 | CASSWDRGLNTEAFF
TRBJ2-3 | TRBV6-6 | CASSYSAGGPDTQYF
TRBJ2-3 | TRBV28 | CASSLGLGGTDTQYF
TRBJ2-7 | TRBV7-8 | CASSGSGVPYEQYF
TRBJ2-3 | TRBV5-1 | CASSLVRRDEETDTQYF
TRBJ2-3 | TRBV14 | CASSQDLQNTQYF
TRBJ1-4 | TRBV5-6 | CASSSGQAHNEKLFF
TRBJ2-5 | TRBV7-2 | CASRGTSGRYETQYF
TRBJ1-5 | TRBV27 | CAIHTEGLGNQPQHF
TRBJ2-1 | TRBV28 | CASSPGLSNEQFF
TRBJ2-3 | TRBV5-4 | CASSASPPSGQRSDTQYF
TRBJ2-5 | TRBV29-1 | CSVDLLAGGVEETQYF
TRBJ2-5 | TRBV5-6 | CASSLLSPQETQYF